This is a list of T cell receptor beta chains from one sample in a study of response to subunit inactivated influenza vaccine. TCRdb independently ran MiXCR on the RT-PCR reads; one entry per CDR3 protein. The table lists about 570,000 distinct CDR3 sequences, 10% to 12% of them singletons, with approximately 11% in the top ten. These data also featured in a second study, about T cells expressing NK-cell markers.

The input for sequencing was PBMCs from blood, taken on the day of vaccination. These TCRs come from a man in his fifties or sixties who received an inactivated influenza vaccine. Both conserved end residues are part of each CDR3. D genes are given only for firm matches. Size values are once, few and many counts, or a class for expanded clones, and some rows have none.

cdr3_aa cdr3_nt j_call clone_size v_call d_call
CASSLRGPPADTQYF TGTGCCAGCAGCCTCCGGGGCCCACCAGCAGATACGCAGTATTTT TRBJ2-3 few TRBV7-9 NA
CASSTEGTGLVPQYF TGTGCCAGCAGCACCGAGGGGACAGGGCTGGTCCCGCAGTATTTT TRBJ2-3 many TRBV6-2/TRBV6-3 TRBD1
CASSSRTGMGPQHF TGTGCCAGCAGTTCTCGGACGGGAATGGGTCCCCAGCATTTT TRBJ1-5 NA TRBV28 NA
CASSLRAGTAYEQYF TGTGCCAGCAGCTTAAGGGCCGGGACGGCCTACGAGCAGTACTTC TRBJ2-7 few TRBV3-1 NA
CASSPTGRWDNQPQHF TGTGCCAGCAGTCCGACAGGGAGGTGGGACAATCAGCCCCAGCATTTT TRBJ1-5 NA TRBV27 TRBD1
CASSYKSAHNEQFF TGTGCCAGCAGTTACAAGTCAGCTCACAATGAGCAGTTCTTC TRBJ2-1 NA TRBV6-2/TRBV6-3 NA
CASRSARGTPLYGELFF TGTGCCAGCAGGTCCGCCCGGGGGACTCCTCTTTACGGGGAGCTGTTTTTT TRBJ2-2 few TRBV12-3/TRBV12-4 NA
CASSESTIVGTQYF TGCGCCAGCAGTGAGTCGACTATTGTTGGTACGCAGTATTTT TRBJ2-3 NA TRBV10-2 NA
CATSDYQGTGANVLTF TGTGCCACCAGTGATTATCAGGGAACAGGGGCCAACGTCCTGACTTTC TRBJ2-6 NA TRBV24-1 NA
CASSSEGDILTGELFF TGTGCCAGCAGCAGTGAGGGGGACATCCTCACCGGGGAGCTGTTTTTT TRBJ2-2 few TRBV21-1 NA
CASSQDEASGGNYGYTF TGTGCCAGCAGCCAAGATGAGGCCTCGGGGGGTAACTATGGCTACACCTTC TRBJ1-2 few TRBV4-2 NA
CASSQTSARNEQFF TGTGCCAGTAGTCAGACTTCCGCTCGGAATGAGCAGTTCTTC TRBJ2-1 few TRBV19 NA
CASSSVTSGGRSQETQYF TGTGCCAGCAGTTCTGTGACTAGCGGGGGCCGATCGCAAGAGACCCAGTACTTC TRBJ2-5 many TRBV6-5 TRBD2
CASSFDQESSYEQYF TGCGCCAGCAGCTTCGATCAGGAGAGCTCCTACGAGCAGTACTTC TRBJ2-7 many TRBV5-1 NA
CAISQDWAGVFEQYF TGTGCCATCAGTCAGGACTGGGCGGGAGTGTTCGAGCAGTACTTC TRBJ2-7 NA TRBV10-3 TRBD2
CASSVAGRDYGYTF TGCGCCAGCAGCGTGGCGGGGCGCGACTATGGCTACACCTTC TRBJ1-2 few TRBV5-1 NA
CASSERRNPADTQYF TGCGCCAGCAGTGAGCGACGGAATCCAGCAGATACGCAGTATTTT TRBJ2-3 NA TRBV10-2 NA
CASSPGTRDPDTQYF TGTGCCAGCAGCCCCGGGACTAGAGACCCAGATACGCAGTATTTT TRBJ2-3 NA TRBV6-2/TRBV6-3 TRBD2
CASSWGQGSNEQFF TGTGCCAGCTCATGGGGACAGGGCTCCAATGAGCAGTTCTTC TRBJ2-1 NA TRBV18 TRBD1
CASSQGREGPKTQYF TGCGCCAGCAGCCAGGGTCGGGAGGGCCCTAAGACCCAGTACTTC TRBJ2-5 NA TRBV4-1 TRBD2
CASTPGAPLAKNIQYF TGTGCCAGCACCCCCGGGGCACCTCTAGCCAAAAACATTCAGTACTTC TRBJ2-4 few TRBV9 NA
CASSLGGRGAYEQYF TGTGCCAGCAGCTTGGGCGGCAGGGGGGCCTACGAGCAGTACTTC TRBJ2-7 many TRBV5-6 NA
CASSEWTERSPLHF TGTGCCAGCAGTGAATGGACAGAGCGCTCACCCCTCCACTTT TRBJ1-6 NA TRBV25-1 NA
CSALQGAGGYQPQHF TGCAGTGCTCTACAGGGGGCAGGGGGTTATCAGCCCCAGCATTTT TRBJ1-5 NA TRBV20-1 TRBD1
CASRNRARGEKLFF TGTGCCAGCAGGAACAGGGCGCGGGGCGAAAAACTGTTTTTT TRBJ1-4 NA TRBV6-1 NA
CATSREGGGTYEQYF TGTGCCACCAGCAGAGAAGGGGGGGGGACCTACGAGCAGTACTTC TRBJ2-7 many TRBV15 NA
CAISSTGQDTQYF TGTGCCATCAGTTCGACAGGTCAAGATACGCAGTATTTT TRBJ2-3 many TRBV10-3 NA
CASSTQSSSDTQYF TGTGCCAGCAGTACCCAGAGCTCCTCAGATACGCAGTATTTT TRBJ2-3 many TRBV12-3/TRBV12-4 NA
CASSLSGGRGNQPQHF TGTGCCAGCAGTTTATCAGGGGGTAGAGGGAATCAGCCCCAGCATTTT TRBJ1-5 many TRBV12-3/TRBV12-4 TRBD1
CASRPQGWGYGYTF TGTGCCAGCAGACCCCAGGGATGGGGCTATGGCTACACCTTC TRBJ1-2 few TRBV6-1 NA
CASSLHPGQGTGELFF TGCGCCAGCAGCCTACATCCGGGACAGGGAACCGGGGAGCTGTTTTTT TRBJ2-2 few TRBV5-1 TRBD1
CASRSTSSADEQFF TGTGCCAGCAGGTCGACTAGTTCGGCAGATGAGCAGTTCTTC TRBJ2-1 few TRBV12-3/TRBV12-4 NA
CASSPLALRGGSTDTQYF TGTGCCAGCAGCCCCCTCGCGTTGCGGGGGGGGAGCACAGATACGCAGTATTTT TRBJ2-3 few TRBV3-1 TRBD2
CAISAGTGEAQPQHF TGTGCCATCAGTGCCGGGACAGGGGAGGCTCAGCCCCAGCATTTT TRBJ1-5 many TRBV10-3 TRBD1
CASYPASGVYNEQFF TGTGCCAGCTATCCTGCTAGCGGGGTTTACAATGAGCAGTTCTTC TRBJ2-1 NA TRBV5-1 TRBD2
CAVRSFSGTAGPVEQFF TGTGCCGTACGAAGTTTCTCTGGGACAGCGGGGCCTGTTGAGCAGTTCTTC TRBJ2-1 few TRBV7-9 NA
CASSLTGTPYYEQYF TGCGCCAGCAGCCTTACCGGGACACCGTACTACGAGCAGTACTTC TRBJ2-7 many TRBV5-1 NA
CASSSRGASTDTQYF TGTGCCAGCAGCTCTCGAGGAGCGAGCACAGATACGCAGTATTTT TRBJ2-3 NA TRBV7-3 NA
CASSEEAGGYEQYF TGTGCCAGCAGTGAAGAAGCGGGGGGTTACGAGCAGTACTTC TRBJ2-7 NA TRBV6-1 TRBD2
CASSQVAGAVTGELFF TGTGCCAGCAGCCAAGTTGCGGGGGCGGTCACCGGGGAGCTGTTTTTT TRBJ2-2 NA TRBV3-1 NA
CASSFTGGNTQYF TGTGCCAGCAGTTTTACAGGGGGGAATACGCAGTATTTT TRBJ2-3 NA TRBV27 TRBD1
CASSYSDRFYNEQFF TGTGCCAGCAGTTACTCCGACAGGTTCTACAATGAGCAGTTCTTC TRBJ2-1 NA TRBV6-2/TRBV6-3 NA
CASSYMSGVTDTQYF TGTGCCAGCAGCTACATGAGCGGGGTTACAGATACGCAGTATTTT TRBJ2-3 NA TRBV7-8 TRBD2
CASSLGGQPTGELFF TGTGCCAGCAGTTTAGGAGGACAGCCCACCGGGGAGCTGTTTTTT TRBJ2-2 NA TRBV28 NA
CATGSRDRVSGANVLTF TGTGCCACCGGGTCCCGGGACAGGGTTTCTGGGGCCAACGTCCTGACTTTC TRBJ2-6 NA TRBV24-1 TRBD1
CASSPDPGFWQYF TGTGCCAGCAGTCCTGACCCCGGGTTTTGGCAGTATTTT TRBJ2-3 NA TRBV12-3/TRBV12-4 NA
CASSSSGDRSYEQYF TGTGCCAGCAGTTCATCCGGGGACAGATCCTACGAGCAGTACTTC TRBJ2-7 NA TRBV11-2 TRBD1
CASRRQGGPNNEQFF TGTGCCAGCAGGCGACAGGGGGGACCTAACAATGAGCAGTTCTTC TRBJ2-1 NA TRBV12-3/TRBV12-4 TRBD1
CASSSSSLAGAEQYF TGTGCCAGCAGTTCGAGTAGTCTAGCGGGAGCCGAGCAGTACTTC TRBJ2-7 few TRBV28 TRBD2
CAWSWVRGYQETQYF TGTGCCTGGAGTTGGGTCAGGGGATATCAAGAGACCCAGTACTTC TRBJ2-5 NA TRBV30 NA
CATSDTGTSGRLSYNEQFF TGTGCCACCAGTGACACCGGGACTAGCGGGAGGTTATCCTACAATGAGCAGTTCTTC TRBJ2-1 many TRBV24-1 TRBD2
CASSQDQGGGYGYTF TGTGCCAGCAGCCAAGATCAAGGGGGCGGGTATGGCTACACCTTC TRBJ1-2 few TRBV3-1 TRBD1
CATSRGGRGLAVLGELFF TGTGCCACCAGCAGAGGGGGGAGAGGACTAGCGGTCCTGGGGGAGCTGTTTTTT TRBJ2-2 NA TRBV15 TRBD2
CASSDRAKDYGYTF TGTGCCAGCAGTGACAGGGCTAAGGACTATGGCTACACCTTC TRBJ1-2 few TRBV6-1 NA
CASSHQGADSPLHF TGCGCCAGCAGCCATCAGGGGGCTGATTCACCCCTCCACTTT TRBJ1-6 few TRBV5-1 TRBD1
CASSLYLTEAFF TGTGCCAGCAGCCTGTACCTGACTGAAGCTTTCTTT TRBJ1-1 few TRBV5-6 NA